This entry concerns a single T cell receptor (beta chain). This clone's antigen is unknown. No base quality values were provided; no much bigger clone lies one nucleotide off. This specimen belongs to a study of vaccination effects on CD4 cells after COVID-19 (dated by TCRdb to between 2022 and 2023). Broadly, across the study: Across the study, the median time from the second dose to post-vaccine sampling was 72 days (range 14 to 241). SARS-CoV-2 spike-specific CD4+ TCR repertoires were compared before and after mRNA vaccination in COVID-19 convalescent patients and in infection-naive vaccine recipients. A total of 10 COVID-19 convalescent patients and 4 SARS-CoV-2-naive healthy vaccine recipients were included in the full study. Cultures from other donors in the study were sequenced with the Oncomine TCR Beta short-read assay on an Illumina iSeq 100.

In the ViraFEST assay, PBMC were stimulated with viral peptide pools, and antigen-specific CD4+ T cell clonotypes were then identified by expansion using TCR sequencing. After 10 days of culture, CD4+ T cells were isolated with the EasySep CD4+ T cell isolation kit. Two doses of either the BNT162b2 or the mRNA-1273 mRNA SARS-CoV-2 vaccine were administered to participants. Negative nucleocapsid antibody results before and after vaccination confirmed that the healthy vaccine recipients had no prior SARS-CoV-2 infection. Each well held 1.5 million to 2 million PBMC cultured in IMDM containing approximately 5.2% human AB serum, 8.5 to 10 IU/ml IL-2 and gentamicin, along with around 11 ug/ml peptides. Half of the culture medium was replaced with fresh IL-2-containing medium on days 3 and 7. Unless noted otherwise, every peptide stimulation condition was cultured in triplicate wells. Using Ficoll-Paque Plus gradient centrifugation, PBMC were separated from whole blood and then either used fresh or cryopreserved at -140C. The overlapping peptide pools covered the spike proteins of SARS-CoV-2 as well as those of the common cold coronaviruses HCoV-NL63, HCoV-OC43 and HCoV-229E. The QIAamp micro DNA kit was used to extract genomic DNA from the cultured CD4+ T cells.

CDR1 MDHEN and CDR2 SYDVKM are derived from the germline V gene. The CDR3 covers 15 residues, taking in both the cysteine and the phenylalanine. Kept here is only the CDR3 DNA, which spans 45 bases and is read in frame from base 1. V is shortened by 5 bases, J by 7 bases, and the region joining them spans 17 bases. Preparation of the library involved the immunoSEQ multiplex PCR assay. DNA from the CD4+ T cells that had been cultured and isolated underwent TCR beta CDR3 sequencing. In the source study's methods: The analysis removed non-productive TCR sequences, trimmed reads to the CDR3 region, and retained only CDR3s that were 7 or more amino acids long. Antigen-specific clonotypes were identified using the MANAFEST web app by comparison of expansion in peptide wells against reference cultures. To count as positive, a clone had to show expansion at FDR<0.05 compared with the reference and with all other wells, an odds ratio above 5, and a frequency above 0.1% in two replicate wells. A clonotype was defined as cross-reactive if the clonotype was significantly expanded both in SARS-CoV-2 spike wells and in at least one common cold coronavirus spike condition. Using the stringdist R package, CDR3 similarity was measured by Levenshtein distance, and unrooted trees were constructed with ape in R 3.6.1. This is the immuneACCESS table as TCRdb keeps it, with only in-frame sequences that have V and J called. A part of the clones is gone; compared with another copy, unresolved V genes explain less than half, and the rest is unexplained. That table furnishes V, J and clone size, whereas the DNA furnished D and trimming. This sample gives almost 70,000 clones in total; 74% of them show up just once. Approximately 1.5% of the sample comes from the top ten.

What the research found in general, with its limitations: At late post-vaccination timepoints, both infection-induced and vaccine-induced clones showed marked clonal contraction, consistent with waning T cell responses. The study was limited by a small number of convalescent patients and lacked early post-infection timepoints. Among healthy vaccine recipients, nearly all vaccine-induced clones were SARS-CoV-2 mono-reactive, and just 1 of 255 was cross-reactive with common cold coronaviruses.

This TCR was sampled from a human donor who received a COVID-19 vaccine. The rearranged chain carries TRBV28 and TRBJ1-4; no D gene call is confident. Here the sequenced sample was CD4+ T cells from PBMCs cultured with HCoV-229E spike peptides, taken after COVID-19 vaccination. In light of the paper, this sample's cell subset or site label describes: HCoV-229E spike overlapping peptide pool stimulation. The nucleotide sequence is TGTGCCAGCAGTCCCGGGTTTTCGGGTGGTGAAAAACTGTTTTTT. This gives the protein CASSPGFSGGEKLFF.